The 14 T cell receptor beta chains listed next were all sequenced from one sample in a study of graft-versus-host responses after intestinal transplantation. Graft specimens yielded both intraepithelial and lamina propria lymphocytes. Sequenced by immunoSEQ multiplex PCR; TCRdb stores in-frame clones only, minus some. The data show roughly 600 clones, with 76% seen just once and roughly a third held by the top ten. This sample comprised ileum tissue, obtained about 250 days after intestinal transplant. The receptor set was obtained from a human patient who received an intestinal transplant, so some T cells may come from the graft donor.

As for this clone: The junction and the germline gene differ at one end; a read error may be behind it. The chain is built from TRBV5-3 and TRBJ2-7, with D possibly being TRBD2 (6 bases). TRBV5-3 is an ORF, and what it does is uncertain. This CDR3 is 13 amino acids long. The CDR3 DNA is TGTGCCAGCAGCTTGGAAGCGGGCGTTGAGCAGTACTTC. Amino acid sequence: CASSLEAGVEQYF.

This CDR3 reads CASSPSSFSGRETDTQYF. CDR3 DNA: TGTGCCAGCAGCCCCTCCTCTTTTAGCGGGAGAGAAACAGATACGCAGTATTTT. The rearrangement uses TRBV4-2 and TRBJ2-3, with 9 nucleotides matching TRBD2. This CDR3 has 18 amino acids. Germline V CDR1 and CDR2: LGHNA, YNFKEQ. The junction had 14 bases not matched to a gene; V was cut back by 4 bases and J by 3 bases.

The CDR3 loop is CASSPTGGGFHGTEAFF. CDR3 coding DNA: TGTGCCAGCAGTCCAACAGGGGGCGGTTTTCATGGCACTGAAGCTTTCTTT. This chain connects TRBV28 to TRBJ1-1, with TRBD1 matching over 9 bases. Germline-derived CDR1 and CDR2 are MDHEN and SYDVKM. V was clipped by 5 bases and J by 4 bases; unmatched bases: 14. This CDR3 comprises 17 residues.

The CDR3: CASSDREGKLFF. The CDR3 nucleotides read TGTGCCAGCAGTGACAGGGAAGGAAAACTGTTTTTT. The chain recombines TRBV6-4 with TRBJ1-4; unclear D gene. Germline V gene lookup returns CDR1 MRHNA and CDR2 SNTAGT. Trimming took 2 bases from V and 10 from J, leaving 8 bases between them. This CDR3 has 12 residues.

The V gene is TRBV10-2, the J gene TRBJ2-5; D is perhaps TRBD1 (6 bases). The CDR3 runs 12 residues. Trimming took 7 bases from V and 4 from J, leaving 10 bases between them. Germline V lookup: CDR1 WSHSY, CDR2 SAAADI. Written as DNA, the CDR3 is TGCGCCAGCACTCCAGGGGCAGAGACCCAGTACTTC. Translated: CASTPGAETQYF.

Comments on this clone: It is likely a read error: a sequence one base away is far more abundant. The chain links TRBV5-6 to TRBJ1-3; 8 positions agree with TRBD1. The V segment lost 3 bases and the J segment 1 base; nucleotides outside the gene matches: 3. CDR3 size: 15 residues. Germline assignment: CDR1 SGHDT and CDR2 YYEEEE. For the CDR3, the DNA is TGTGCCAGCAGCTCGCGACAGGGGTCTGGAAACACCATATATTTT. Amino acids: CASSSRQGSGNTIYF.

The rearrangement uses TRBV28 and TRBJ2-7, with a tentative D call TRBD1 (6 bases). CDR1 and CDR2 (germline): MDHEN, SYDVKM. The V end lost 3 bases, the J end lost 2 bases, and 14 bases lay between the germline ends. This CDR3 comprises 15 residues. The CDR3 sequence: CASSLLQGETYEQYF. CDR3 coding DNA: TGTGCCAGCAGTTTGCTACAGGGAGAGACCTACGAGCAGTACTTC.

The chain couples TRBV6-4 to TRBJ2-3; 8 positions agree with TRBD2. The CDR3 is made up of 14 amino acids. Trimming at V came to 3 bases and at J to 2 bases, leaving 1 base not matched to a gene. The V gene's germline CDR1 is MRHNA and CDR2 SNTAGT. This CDR3 reads CASSEAGATDTQYF. CDR3 bases: TGTGCCAGCAGTGAAGCGGGAGCCACAGATACGCAGTATTTT.

This sequence joins TRBV19 and TRBJ2-1; the D is unclear. Germline CDR1 and CDR2: LNHDA and SQIVND (reference sequence). The CDR3 consists of 11 residues. V was pared by 5 bases and J by 4 bases, with 3 bases between. The DNA for the CDR3 is TGTGCCAGTAGTCTTTACAATGAGCAGTTCTTC. As protein: CASSLYNEQFF.

The J gene is TRBJ2-3, the V gene TRBV2, with D perhaps TRBD2 (6 bases). Germline lookup yields CDR1 SNHLY and CDR2 FYNNEI. V lost 7 bases and J 4 bases, leaving 12 bases between the germline ends. This CDR3 comprises 13 residues. The CDR3 coding sequence is TGTGCCAGCACGGGCGGGGCCCCAGATACGCAGTATTTT. Protein product: CASTGGAPDTQYF.

A single count supports this clone. The V gene is TRBV28, the J gene TRBJ1-1; TRBD1 aligns across 7 bases. Unmatched junction bases numbered 7, after V lost 6 bases and J lost 6 bases. Germline V gene data show CDR1 as MDHEN and CDR2 as SYDVKM. CDR3 size: 13 residues. The DNA for the CDR3 is TGTGCCAGCAGAAGGGACAGAATTGCTGAAGCTTTCTTT. Protein sequence: CASRRDRIAEAFF.

The chain joins TRBV10-1 to TRBJ2-1, with D unclear. The germline V gene encodes CDR1 WNHNN and CDR2 SYGVQD (reference sequence). CDR3 size: 14 residues. V dropped 0 bases and J dropped 3 bases, with 6 bases sitting between them. The CDR3 sequence is CASSESTDYNEQFF. CDR3 sequence (DNA): TGCGCCAGCAGTGAGTCCACGGACTACAATGAGCAGTTCTTC.

This clone was counted only a few times. The CDR3 DNA reads TGTGCCAGTAGTCCCCAGGCAAGGGAAAATCAGCCCCAGCATTTT. This codes for CASSPQARENQPQHF. V and J are TRBV19 and TRBJ1-5; D is unresolved. The germline V gene has CDR1 LNHDA and CDR2 SQIVND (reference sequence). The CDR3 sequence is 15 residues long. V gave up 5 bases and J gave up 4 bases, with 15 bases separating them. The complete variable domain, with remaining parts taken from reference TRBV19 and TRBJ1-5, reads DGGITQSPKYLFRKEGQNVTLSCEQNLNHDAMYWYRQDPGQGLRLIYYSQIVNDFQKGDIAEGYSVSREKKESFPLTVTSAQKNPTAFYLCASSPQARENQPQHFGDGTRLSIL.

V and J are TRBV7-9 and TRBJ1-2; 12 bases align to TRBD1. Germline CDR1 reads SEHNR; CDR2 reads FQNEAQ (reference sequence). V dropped 3 bases and J dropped 5; count of bases not matched to a gene: 4. This CDR3 contains 15 residues. CDR3 region: CASSFPGQGAYGYTF. The DNA of the CDR3 is TGTGCCAGCAGCTTCCCGGGACAGGGGGCGTATGGCTACACCTTC. The complete variable domain, with remaining parts taken from reference TRBV7-9 and TRBJ1-2, reads DTGVSQNPRHKITKRGQNVTFRCDPISEHNRLYWYRQTLGQGPEFLTYFQNEAQLEKSRLLSDRFSAERPKGSFSTLEIQRTEQGDSAMYLCASSFPGQGAYGYTFGSGTRLTVV.